A selection of T cell receptor beta chains follows, all from one sample in a study of response to subunit inactivated influenza vaccine. TCRdb itself ran the RT-PCR reads through MiXCR, one entry per CDR3 protein. The sample consists of 550,000 to 800,000 distinct CDR3 sequences, approximately 15% of them appearing once. The input for sequencing was PBMCs from blood, taken 14 to 15 days before vaccination. The receptors here all came from a man in his fifties who received an inactivated influenza vaccine. Both conserved end residues are trimmed from each CDR3. D genes are given only for firm matches.

V	J	D	length	CDR3
TRBV5-6	TRBJ2-5	NA	11	ASRETGSETQY
TRBV11-2	TRBJ2-2	TRBD2	15	ASSLNTGTSGTGELF
TRBV7-2	TRBJ1-1	TRBD1	11	ASLPRDRTRAF
TRBV20-1	TRBJ2-3	NA	12	SAIGQPSTDTQY
TRBV11-2	TRBJ2-7	TRBD2	14	ASSLAYTSGSHEQY
TRBV28	TRBJ2-7	NA	12	ASSLSQGTYEQY
TRBV19	TRBJ2-7	TRBD2	11	ASSPGLGGEQY
TRBV2	TRBJ1-2	NA	13	ASSEQPTVFYGYT
TRBV10-3	TRBJ2-5	TRBD1	13	AISGQGLGQETQY
TRBV20-1	TRBJ2-7	TRBD2	12	SARPLAGSYEQY
TRBV12-3/TRBV12-4	TRBJ2-1	TRBD2	16	ARCKKNRLAPPVNEQF
TRBV7-6	TRBJ1-3	NA	12	ASRPVGSGNTIY
TRBV7-7	TRBJ2-7	NA	11	ASSPADSNEQY
TRBV4-2	TRBJ2-3	NA	15	ASSQDPTSRGTDTQY
TRBV4-1	TRBJ1-2	NA	14	ASSQVRGSANYGYT
TRBV6-2/TRBV6-3	TRBJ2-3	NA	11	ASSFYATDTQY
TRBV7-2	TRBJ2-4	NA	21	ASSPQWRLETGRGALAKNIQY
TRBV7-2	TRBJ2-3	TRBD2	13	ASSGAGVSTDTQY
TRBV24-1	TRBJ2-3	TRBD2	12	ASSGDSSTDTQY
TRBV6-5	TRBJ2-3	NA	12	ASSYGGPTDTQY
TRBV2	TRBJ2-7	NA	9	ASSEPYEQY
TRBV28	TRBJ1-2	NA	12	ASSPGGGAYGYT
TRBV2	TRBJ2-5	NA	11	ASRGTLGETQY
TRBV19	TRBJ2-2	TRBD1	13	ASRRTGENTGELF
TRBV12-3/TRBV12-4	TRBJ1-1	TRBD1	13	ASRINRGRHTEAF
TRBV7-3	TRBJ2-7	TRBD2	13	ASTLYSGGAYEQY
TRBV7-2	TRBJ1-6	NA	11	ASSLNEGSPLH
TRBV10-3	TRBJ2-3	TRBD2	12	AVQGTSPRDTQY
TRBV5-1	TRBJ2-4	NA	12	ASSSLTGQNIQY
TRBV12-3/TRBV12-4	TRBJ1-2	NA	11	ASSRDLLGGYT
TRBV7-6	TRBJ1-2	TRBD1	13	ASSLAGGFNYGYT
TRBV6-2/TRBV6-3	TRBJ2-1	NA	16	ASSYSPWTASTANEQF
TRBV6-2/TRBV6-3	TRBJ2-1	TRBD1	11	ASSWYRGNEQF
TRBV24-1	TRBJ2-2	NA	11	ATMGQNTGELF
TRBV7-2	TRBJ2-5	NA	12	ASSFLGVKETQY
TRBV11-2	TRBJ2-1	TRBD1	14	ASSSSGTVSYNEQF
TRBV2	TRBJ1-2	NA	13	ASSEQGTANYGYT
TRBV24-1	TRBJ2-5	TRBD1	19	ATSDFKWGQGADEYQETQY
TRBV18	TRBJ2-1	NA	9	ASSPVNEQF
TRBV5-1	TRBJ2-5	NA	13	ASSFSQPTQETQY